The source of this TCR beta chain is a study of beta chain features in type 1 diabetes. Study-level results: The study found fewer insertions and more deletions at VDJ junctions in type 1 diabetes patients.

The CDR3 totals 14 residues. The V gene's germline CDR1 is SGDLS and CDR2 YYNGEE. The V end lost 0 bases, the J end lost 0 bases, and 7 bases lay between the germline ends. Expressed TCRB transcripts were sequenced because the isolated RNA had all been reverse transcribed beforehand. Clones were read by immunoSEQ multiplex PCR, and TCRdb kept only the in-frame ones, dropping some. The data contain some 410,000 clones, 11% of them seen just once; the ten biggest clones take up 0.035% to 0.05%. This clone was picked up a small number of times. Its antigen is unknown. The single heparinised draw taken from each donor contained around 100 mL of blood on average.

The gene calls are TRBV9 and TRBJ2-7; no reliable D call. This TCR was recovered from a young woman in good health. Material for sequencing was naive CD4+ T cells from blood. CDR3 region: CASSVEDGSYEQYF. In DNA form, the CDR3 reads TGTGCCAGCAGCGTAGAAGACGGCTCCTACGAGCAGTACTTC.